This TCR beta chain was sequenced during a study of blood T cell repertoires in COVID-19. About the research overall: COVID-19 samples collected from the United States, Italy and Spain covered acute and convalescent phases.

Original processing methods: Amplification with reference gene primers provided the estimates of nucleated cell counts. Data came from immunoSEQ multiplex PCR; TCRdb stores just in-frame clones and leaves some out. V and J calls and clone size are as listed in that table; D and trimming were resolved from the DNA. This table has about 71,000 clones, about 81% appearing once. The V end was cut by 1 base, the J end by 2 bases, with 13 bases between. This CDR3 comprises 17 residues. Germline V gene lookup returns CDR1 SGHDT and CDR2 YYEEEE. This clone has just one count. V usage is TRBV5-6 and J usage is TRBJ2-6, with a weak D call TRBD1 (5 bases). The clonotype comes from a woman of 80 years or more with acute or convalescent COVID-19. What was sequenced was peripheral blood. The CDR3 bases are TGTGCCAGCAGCTTGCTAGGGGTAGTCCCTGGGGCCAACGTCCTGACTTTC. Translating it yields CASSLLGVVPGANVLTF.